Each of the 32 T cell receptor beta chains below was sequenced from the same sample in a study of CD8 T cells in ankylosing spondylitis (dated by TCRdb to about 2017). Libraries were made using 5' RACE. The instrument given in TCRdb is Illumina HiSeq 2500. The public reads were quality trimmed at Q25 with fastp and then assembled into clones with MiXCR by TCRdb, keeping productive beta chains. Rows are unified per CDR3 protein, each entry keeping the most common DNA and genes. This sample has about 100,000 distinct CDR3 sequences in its table, and around 24% of those were observed once. The ten largest clones represent 9% to 15% of the sample. The material sequenced was synovial fluid, either unsorted or a sorted T cell fraction (not recorded which). Receptors originate from a male donor with ankylosing spondylitis.

This clonotype was found many times. V gene TRBV27 combines with J gene TRBJ1-5, with a weak D call TRBD1 (5 bases). CDR1 and CDR2 (germline): MNHEY, SMNVEV (reference sequence). The length of the CDR3 is 15 residues. V was cut by 3 bases and J by 6 bases, with 15 bases left in between. CDR3 sequence reads: CASSLGGFSSQPQHF. In nucleotides, the CDR3 is TGTGCCAGCAGTTTGGGGGGTTTCAGTTCTCAGCCCCAGCATTTT.

The chain couples TRBV20-1 to TRBJ1-1, with a tentative D call TRBD1 (6 bases). The CDR3 is 12 amino acids. CDR1 DFQATT and CDR2 SNEGSKA come from the germline V gene (reference sequence). V gave up 5 bases and J gave up 4 bases, with 11 bases separating them. This CDR3 is CSASGEGTEAFF. The CDR3 DNA follows: TGCAGTGCTTCAGGGGAAGGCACTGAAGCTTTCTTT.

The V call is TRBV6-6, the J call TRBJ1-1; 7 bases line up with TRBD1. J was trimmed by 4 bases and V by 11 bases; bases with no gene match: 10. Per germline, CDR1 MNHNY and CDR2 SVGAGI (reference sequence). The CDR3 length is 13 residues. The CDR3: CAAARGLGTEAFF. The CDR3 DNA sequence: TGTGCCGCAGCAAGGGGGCTGGGCACTGAAGCTTTCTTT.

This clonotype has just a few counts. The chain joins TRBV3-1 to TRBJ2-5; D is possibly TRBD1 (6 bases). There are 17 residues in the CDR3. Trimming removed 0 bases at V and 1 base at J, with 15 bases between. Germline values: CDR1 LGHDT, CDR2 YNNKEL (reference sequence). The CDR3 coding sequence is TGTGCCAGCAGCCAAGATCGCGGAGGCAGGGGCCAAGAGACCCAGTACTTC. It encodes CASSQDRGGRGQETQYF.

CDR3 nucleotides: TGCAGTGCTATAGAAGGGGGCAACCAAGAGACCCAGTACTTC. As protein: CSAIEGGNQETQYF. This chain connects TRBV20-1 to TRBJ2-5, with TRBD1 matching over 7 bases. Germline values: CDR1 DFQATT, CDR2 SNEGSKA (reference sequence). The CDR3 extends over 14 amino acids. V was pared by 4 bases and J by 0 bases, with 5 bases of the junction left unmatched.

In its sample, this clonotype was seen a few times. The chain recombines TRBV4-1 with TRBJ2-5; D is possibly TRBD1 or TRBD2 (6 bases each). V lost 1 base to trimming and J lost 5 bases, with 17 bases between them. This CDR3 is 16 amino acids long. The germline V gene encodes CDR1 MGHRA and CDR2 YSYEKL. DNA for the CDR3: TGCGCCAGCAGCCAAGGGGGGGCAGGGGATCGGGAGACCCAGTACTTC. Protein sequence: CASSQGGAGDRETQYF.

This clonotype was seen many times. The chain is built from TRBV6-1 and TRBJ2-7; tentative D call: TRBD2 (6 bases). This CDR3 is 16 amino acids long. Germline CDR1 is MNHNS and CDR2 is SASEGT. V was cut by 3 bases and J by 2 bases, with 17 bases left in between. CDR3 in amino acids: CASSDFQGTGTYEQYV. The CDR3 DNA is TGTGCCAGCAGTGACTTTCAAGGGACTGGAACCTACGAGCAGTACGTC.

This chain links TRBV7-2 with TRBJ1-3; D is perhaps TRBD1 (6 bases). CDR3 length: 15 residues. Germline values: CDR1 SGHTA, CDR2 FQGNSA. The V end lost 6 bases, the J end lost 2 bases, and 14 bases lay between the germline ends. The CDR3 region is CASSPAGGPGNTIYF. The CDR3 bases are TGTGCCAGCAGTCCTGCGGGGGGGCCTGGAAACACCATATATTTT.

The CDR3 is CASSSGPPGNTIYF. The CDR3, as DNA: TGTGCCAGCAGTTCGGGACCTCCAGGAAACACCATATATTTT. This chain uses TRBV7-2 with TRBJ1-3; maybe TRBD1 (5 bases). This CDR3 spans 14 amino acids. Germline lookup yields CDR1 SGHTA and CDR2 FQGNSA. Trimming left V 6 bases short and J 4 bases short, with 13 bases between.

A few counts support this clonotype. The chain joins TRBV2 to TRBJ2-3; D possibly corresponds to TRBD1 (5 bases). Germline assignment: CDR1 SNHLY and CDR2 FYNNEI. V lost 6 bases and J 2 bases, leaving 9 bases between the germline ends. This CDR3 is built from 13 residues. This CDR3 reads CASRRQSTDTQYF. Here the CDR3 DNA reads TGTGCCAGCAGGCGACAGTCCACAGATACGCAGTATTTT.

The chain links TRBV12-3 or TRBV12-4 to TRBJ2-2; D not certain. The length of the CDR3 is 12 residues. V gave up 7 bases and J gave up 7 bases, with 10 bases separating them. The CDR3 nucleotides read TGTGCCAGCACCCCGCGGAACGGGGAGCTGTTTTTT. Encoded protein: CASTPRNGELFF.

This clonotype is medium-sized by share. The chain has TRBV20-1 and TRBJ1-5; D not certain. The length of the CDR3 is 13 residues. CDR1 and CDR2 from the germline V gene are DFQATT and SNEGSKA (reference sequence). The V end was cut by 3 bases, the J end by 0 bases, with 6 bases between. CDR3: CSASHPSNQPQHF. As DNA, the CDR3 is TGCAGTGCTAGTCACCCTAGCAATCAGCCCCAGCATTTT.

In its sample, this clonotype was seen a few times. This chain uses TRBV19 with TRBJ1-2, with TRBD1 matching over 8 bases. The germline V gene encodes CDR1 LNHDA and CDR2 SQIVND (reference sequence). This CDR3 has 15 residues. With V trimmed by 1 base and J by 3 bases, 4 bases remained unmatched. The CDR3 DNA follows: TGTGCCAGTAGTATAGTTGGGACAGGCTACTATGGCTACACCTTC. Its translation: CASSIVGTGYYGYTF.

The chain carries TRBV20-1 and TRBJ1-1, with D hard to call. Germline CDR1 DFQATT, CDR2 SNEGSKA (reference sequence). CDR3 length equals 13 residues. V lost 1 base and J lost 2, with 8 bases in between. The CDR3 reads CSARVWGNTEAFF. The DNA of the CDR3 is TGCAGTGCTAGAGTGTGGGGAAACACTGAAGCTTTCTTT.

This chain joins TRBV20-1 and TRBJ2-5; 7 nucleotides align to TRBD2. The CDR3 is made up of 13 amino acids. V lost 5 bases, J lost 5 bases, and 8 bases stayed unmatched. CDR1 is DFQATT and CDR2 is SNEGSKA in the germline V gene (reference sequence). The CDR3: CSASRTRDETQYF. CDR3 nucleotide sequence: TGCAGTGCTTCCCGGACTAGGGATGAGACCCAGTACTTC.

This clonotype occurred a few times. The chain uses TRBV5-1 and TRBJ2-7; 7 bases match TRBD2. The CDR3 extends over 13 amino acids. J gave up 7 bases and V 0 bases, and 4 bases lay outside the gene matches. Germline V gene sequence: CDR1 SGHRS, CDR2 YFSETQ. The chain's CDR3 is CASSLGEGLEQYF. The DNA for the CDR3 is TGCGCCAGCAGCTTGGGGGAGGGCCTGGAGCAGTACTTC. Based on the CDR3 plus reference TRBV5-1 and TRBJ2-7, the full variable domain is KAGVTQTPRYLIKTRGQQVTLSCSPISGHRSVSWYQQTPGQGLQFLFEYFSETQRNKGNFPGRFSGRQFSNSRSEMNVSTLELGDSALYLCASSLGEGLEQYFGPGTRLTVT.

This clonotype occurred a few times. V gene TRBV18 combines with J gene TRBJ1-5; possibly TRBD1 for D (5 bases). Trimming left V 2 bases short and J 5 bases short, with 13 bases between. The germline CDR1 and CDR2 sequences are KGHSH and LQKENI. This CDR3 is built from 15 residues. CDR3 DNA: TGTGCCAGCTCACCATCCCAGGGTTTTGATCAGCCCCAGCATTTT. Its protein is CASSPSQGFDQPQHF.

The rearrangement joins TRBV6-2 or TRBV6-3 to TRBJ2-1, with D possibly TRBD2 on 5 matching bases. Germline V CDR1 and CDR2: MNHEY, SVGEGT. V was trimmed by 7 bases and J by 0 bases, leaving 16 bases between them. There are 16 residues in the CDR3. CDR3 amino acids: CASIPSPWVSYNEQFF. As DNA, the CDR3 is TGTGCCAGCATACCTAGCCCGTGGGTCTCCTACAATGAGCAGTTCTTC.

This clonotype was detected a few times. The chain employs TRBV20-1 and TRBJ2-5; 7 nucleotides agree with TRBD1. V was clipped by 6 bases and J by 5 bases; unmatched bases: 18. This CDR3 region has 16 residues. The germline CDR1 and CDR2 sequences are DFQATT and SNEGSKA (reference sequence). The CDR3 region has the DNA TGCAGTGCACTGAAGATGACAGGGATTGTGGGCGAGACCCAGTACTTC. It translates to CSALKMTGIVGETQYF.

This clonotype was counted between two and nine times. V and J are TRBV6-1 and TRBJ2-1, with D hard to call. The CDR3 has 15 residues. Germline V CDR1 and CDR2: MNHNS, SASEGT. V lost 6 bases, J lost 4 bases, and 16 bases lay in between. The CDR3 is CASSPLQTAYNEQFF. Written as DNA, the CDR3 is TGTGCCAGCAGCCCACTCCAGACTGCTTACAATGAGCAGTTCTTC.

In the case of this clonotype: At one of its ends the junction is not consistent with the germline gene, which may arise from a read error. The chain uses TRBV18 and TRBJ1-1; 8 bases are a match to TRBD1. The CDR3 loop spans 14 amino acids. Per germline, CDR1 KGHSH and CDR2 LQKENI. The CDR3 DNA reads as TGTGTCAGCTCCCACCAGGGGGCTCGGACTGAAGCTTTCTTT. Translation gives CVSSHQGARTEAFF.

This chain uses TRBV27 with TRBJ1-5; weak D call: TRBD1 (6 bases). Germline assignment: CDR1 MNHEY and CDR2 SMNVEV (reference sequence). The CDR3 loop spans 14 amino acids. Trimming cost V 5 bases and J 3 bases, with 11 bases left between them. CDR3 coding DNA: TGTGCCAGCAGTGAAAGACAGGCCAATCAGCCCCAGCATTTT. Protein sequence: CASSERQANQPQHF.

The J gene is TRBJ1-5, the V gene TRBV2; 8 nucleotides match TRBD1. The trim removed 6 bases at V and 0 bases at J, leaving 10 bases unmatched. The germline V gene has CDR1 SNHLY and CDR2 FYNNEI. The CDR3 spans 17 residues. This CDR3 reads CASRRTGGANSNQPQHF. DNA of the CDR3: TGTGCCAGCAGAAGAACAGGGGGAGCAAATAGCAATCAGCCCCAGCATTTT. Full variable domain (outside the CDR3, taken from reference TRBV2 and TRBJ1-5): EPEVTQTPSHQVTQMGQEVILRCVPISNHLYFYWYRQILGQKVEFLVSFYNNEISEKSEIFDDQFSVERPDGSNFTLKIRSTKLEDSAMYFCASRRTGGANSNQPQHFGDGTRLSIL.

The sample holds many counts of this clonotype. J is TRBJ2-7 and V is TRBV20-1; no clear D gene. CDR3 length equals 12 residues. The germline V gene has CDR1 DFQATT and CDR2 SNEGSKA (reference sequence). V lost 6 bases and J lost 0, with 9 bases in between. The CDR3 bases are TGCAGTGCCCCGGGCAGCTCCTACGAGCAGTACTTC. This codes for CSAPGSSYEQYF.

This clonotype was detected many times. V gene TRBV24-1 combines with J gene TRBJ2-5; D perhaps matches TRBD1 (6 bases). Germline CDR1 is KGHDR and CDR2 is SFDVKD. The CDR3 sequence is 15 residues long. V lost 3 bases and J 0 bases, leaving 10 bases between the germline ends. CDR3 protein: CATSDQTGNQETQYF. Here the CDR3 DNA reads TGTGCCACCAGTGATCAAACAGGGAACCAAGAGACCCAGTACTTC.

The V and J genes are TRBV12-3 or TRBV12-4 and TRBJ2-1, with D uncertain. V lost 3 bases, J lost 8 bases, and 14 bases lay in between. The CDR3 runs to 14 residues. CDR3 nucleotides: TGTGCCAGCAGTTTTTCTCACGAGCGAGATGAGCAGTTCTTC. Translated, it gives CASSFSHERDEQFF.

This rearrangement joins TRBV7-9 to TRBJ1-1; D not resolved. The V end lost 3 bases, the J end lost 4 bases, and 12 bases lay between the germline ends. Germline V gene data show CDR1 as SEHNR and CDR2 as FQNEAQ (reference sequence). The CDR3 runs to 14 residues. The CDR3 loop is CASSLEGSGTEAFF. The CDR3 DNA reads as TGTGCCAGCAGCTTGGAGGGTTCGGGCACTGAAGCTTTCTTT.

This clonotype was observed at least ten times. A junction boundary mismatches the germline segment, possibly from a read error. The CDR3 DNA sequence: TGTGCCAGCAGCTTAGGCAACTCTGGGGCCAACGTCCTGACTTTC. Its translation is CASSLGNSGANVLTF. The rearrangement links TRBV5-1 to TRBJ2-6; no reliable D call. Germline values: CDR1 SGHRS, CDR2 YFSETQ. The CDR3 is made up of 15 amino acids.

The chain joins TRBV7-8 to TRBJ2-3; D gene uncertain. This CDR3 region has 14 residues. Trimming shortened V by 1 base and J by 1 base, and 6 bases separated the two germline ends. Germline V gives CDR1 SGHVS, CDR2 FQNEAQ. The CDR3 loop reads CASSLEPGTDTQYF. CDR3 DNA: TGTGCCAGCAGCTTAGAGCCAGGCACAGATACGCAGTATTTT.

The chain uses TRBV14 and TRBJ2-3; 8 bases are shared with TRBD1. Germline values: CDR1 SGHDN, CDR2 FVKESK. CDR3 length: 16 amino acids. The V gene end was trimmed by 4 bases and the J gene end by 2 bases; junction bases not matched to a gene: 8. CDR3 nucleotides: TGTGCCAGCAGCCGTGGATGGACAGGGTACACAGATACGCAGTATTTT. Protein: CASSRGWTGYTDTQYF. Looking up the rest from reference TRBV14 and TRBJ2-3 gives the full variable domain: EAGVTQFPSHSVIEKGQTVTLRCDPISGHDNLYWYRRVMGKEIKFLLHFVKESKQDESGMPNNRFLAERTGGTYSTLKVQPAELEDSGVYFCASSRGWTGYTDTQYFGPGTRLTVL.

This clonotype was detected only once. The genes are TRBV7-9 and TRBJ1-1; tentative D call: TRBD1 (6 bases). Trimming removed 5 bases from V and 6 bases from J, with 10 bases in between. The length of the CDR3 is 12 residues. Germline assignment: CDR1 SEHNR and CDR2 FQNEAQ (reference sequence). CDR3 coding DNA: TGTGCCAGCAGCCTCACAGGGTCTGAAGCTTTCTTT. Translation: CASSLTGSEAFF.

The V and J genes are TRBV11-3 and TRBJ2-1, with TRBD2 matching 14 bases. V dropped 8 bases and J dropped 7; count of bases not matched to a gene: 7. The CDR3 is made up of 15 amino acids. The germline gives CDR1 SGHNT, CDR2 YENEEA. In DNA form, the CDR3 reads TGTGCCAGCCGACTAGCGGGAGGGGGATGGAATGAGCAGTTCTTC. Translation: CASRLAGGGWNEQFF.